The T cell receptor (beta chain) under discussion was sequenced for a study of cytomegalovirus exposure and HLA in healthy donors (TCRdb year 2017). Regarding the complete study: An earlier analysis of several hundred of the donors reported 250 to 350 Gb of sequence data and around 110 million unique TCR beta sequences from about 179 million T cells. Typing coverage differed by locus: A, B, C, DRB1 and DQB1 were typed in roughly 620-640 donors, DQA1 in 500 to 550, DPA1 in nearly 610, and DPB1 in just under 480. To predict cytomegalovirus infection status, the study combined high-throughput TCR immunosequencing, statistical association of individual TCRs with disease status, and machine learning. Using immunosequencing, the study profiled T cell repertoires from approximately 700 subjects and related those repertoires to cytomegalovirus serostatus. The study was designed to test whether signatures of past pathogen exposure could be identified by cataloging public T cell receptors. Roughly 5 DR-DQ haplotypes were handled as single units for association and clustering, since linkage in the cohort was strong. To decide whether each TCR beta V gene segment behaved as functional or pseudogenic, an earlier analysis of approximately 620 of the donors relied on high-throughput TCR beta sequencing. Every discovery cohort repertoire had been produced on one sequencing platform. Among a few hundred genotyped donors of the cohort, an average of around 240,000 unique TCR beta nucleotide sequences were sequenced per donor, 15% to 20% of them non-productive. A later genetic analysis used genome-wide SNP genotypes for about 55% of the 666 donors, treating that subset as a discovery cohort. In a later analysis, previously published TCR beta repertoires from about 640 donors were re-analyzed and high-resolution HLA genotyping was added so that TCR occurrence patterns could be studied. Roughly 300 gigabases of sequencing data and tens of millions of unique TCR sequences were included in an early release covering several hundred HLA-typed donors. Alongside the repertoire data, information on donor age, sex, ethnicity and CMV serostatus was compiled. Among the roughly 430 genotyped donors, around 79% belonged to the genetic ancestry cluster associated with self-reported Caucasian donors. HLA typing covered class I and class II loci at four-digit resolution. Rather than drawing on any new phenotypic data, the later analysis identified candidate immune exposures from TCR beta sequences and the way those sequences occurred across donors. Along with the approximately 670-subject first cohort, a separate validation cohort of around 110 different subjects was used. Points the paper makes about the study in general: CMV serostatus was the only immune exposure information available for the cohort. The presence/absence analyses assumed that sequencing depth was roughly uniform across donors, and that assumption may not be true. Most TCR sequences were seen in very few donors, while some public TCRs were found in many individuals. A further reported finding was that TCR beta sequences accurately predicted the HLA-A and HLA-B alleles for most subjects in the first cohort. In a later analysis, several top co-occurrence clusters were reported to appear linked to parvovirus B19, influenza, CMV and Epstein-Barr virus. In a later analysis, some 17,000 TCR beta sequences were associated with specific HLA alleles at a false discovery rate of 0.05. A total of fewer than 200 TCR beta chains were listed by the study as associated with cytomegalovirus. The earlier analysis of some 560 of the donors excluded approximately 15 rarely observed V segments, including chromosome 9 orphons, because counts were too low. It was suggested by the authors that the approach could potentially be generalized to other disease states and immunological phenotypes. The classifier was reported to diagnose cytomegalovirus status with high specificity and sensitivity in both the original cohort and the validation cohort. A group of highly shared sequence variants was considered likely to be a technical artifact of the sequencing pipeline. The 87-base-pair reads could not distinguish some IMGT-functional V segments, including TRBV6-2 and TRBV6-3, so those segments were excluded. In a later genetic analysis, a missense DCLRE1C variant was associated with V-gene and J-gene trimming of TCR beta chains, and the association was replicated in an independent cohort. In a later analysis, most CMV-associated TCR beta chains were found to appear HLA-restricted, with HLA associations seemingly driven largely by CMV exposure. In a later genetic analysis, fewer N-insertions in productive TCRs were reported among donors in an Asian-associated ancestry cluster than the roughly 640-donor mean. Three of the identified cytomegalovirus-associated TCR beta chains were confirmed in vitro to be specific for cytomegalovirus antigens. An earlier analysis of 450 to 750 of the donors showed that most TCR beta V segments appeared in productive rearrangements either about 87% or about 30% of the time, which broadly matched IMGT annotations. Only TCR beta chains were sequenced in this cohort, and the absence of alpha or paired-chain data limited detectable features. According to a later analysis, TCR association rates differed among HLA loci, with DRB1 alleles showing the most associated TCRs and HLA-C alleles showing the fewest. Compared with equally common non-associated chains, HLA-associated TCR beta chains in a later analysis were more clonally expanded and had lower generation probabilities. HLA typing was unavailable for some donors at each locus, so association tests used only the typed subset. When HLA alleles, especially DR and DQ, strongly co-occurred, TCR associations were difficult to assign to individual alleles. Linkage disequilibrium might explain the correlated functional status among segregating V segments, but an unknown experimental factor could not be excluded.

Libraries were prepared through the immunoSEQ multiplex PCR assay. The multiplex PCR relied on a mix of 60 forward primers for TCR Vbeta segments and 13 reverse primers for TCR Jbeta segments. The CDR3 region of rearranged TCR beta genes was amplified from genomic DNA by a multiplex PCR assay. The Illumina HiSeq System was used to sequence the amplified TCR beta libraries as 87-base-pair reads. The original pipeline was this. A later analysis tallied roughly 78 million unique TCR beta chains across the 600 to 700 repertoires, and about 12 million of those chains were shared by two or more donors. A nearest-neighbor algorithm error-corrected the raw reads and collapsed the reads into unique sequences, merging closely related sequences to remove PCR and sequencing errors. To assign V, D and J gene segments, CDR3 sequences were aligned to IMGT reference sequences. Each retained sequence needed at least a six-nucleotide match to both a V gene segment and a J gene segment. Rearrangements were classified as productive when the CDR3 lacked stop codons and remained in frame with V and J, and all other rearrangements were classified as non-productive. CDR3 was defined by IMGT convention, running from the second conserved V-encoded cysteine to the conserved J-encoded phenylalanine. In an earlier analysis of approximately 590 of the donors, sequences lacking an unambiguous match to a single V gene segment were excluded. In an earlier analysis of more than 500 of the donors, a V segment was called functional when productive rearrangements were above 56.7%, and segregating when the standard deviation between donors exceeded 5%. A statistical classification framework was developed to diagnose cytomegalovirus status using the catalog of TCR beta chain sequences. In a later analysis, TCR nucleotide sequences were compared against IMGT/GENE-DB human TR gene sequences so that V and J genes could be assigned. Using the TCRdist pipeline, a later analysis assigned CDR3 sequences along with most-parsimonious VDJ recombination scenarios. A later analysis defined each TCR beta chain by its CDR3 amino acid sequence plus V-gene family, and excluded reads lacking a unique V-gene family. To address suspected cross-contamination and a sequencing artifact, a later analysis removed around 590 highly shared, low-generation-probability nucleotide sequences. In a later analysis, a clonal expansion index for each public chain was calculated from normalized within-repertoire ranks of inferred template counts. Generation probabilities in a later analysis came from a VDJ recombination model fitted to out-of-frame rearrangements, and those results were checked against IGoR. Hypergeometric tests were used in a later analysis to score TCR-TCR, TCR-HLA and TCR-CMV co-occurrence, with a repertoire-size bias correction applied to the TCR pairs. False discovery rates were estimated in a later analysis by permuting HLA or CMV assignments 20 times. In a later analysis, co-occurring TCRs were grouped using DBSCAN, with TCRdist sequence similarity added in when clustering inside HLA-allele-positive subsets. Co-occurrence clustering excluded repertoires with fewer than 30,000 or more than 120,000 public chains, plus five with anomalous nucleotide sharing. The table was pulled from immuneACCESS by TCRdb, which kept in-frame rearrangements only. Such tables lose some clones; where checked, under half of the loss comes from unresolved V genes, and the rest has no known cause. V, J and clone size were drawn from that table, and D and trimming were deduced from the DNA. Here the sample has 95,000 to 150,000 clones; 55% to 75% occur a single time. 8.2% of the sample goes to the ten largest clones.

The cohort comprised approximately 700 healthy bone marrow donors. All cohort members were sampled while nominally healthy, although unrecorded immune exposures were likely present. The donor was CMV seropositive and belonged to the group of 250 to 300 seropositive cohort members. A peripheral blood sample was collected from each donor, and TCR beta sequencing was performed on peripheral blood mononuclear cells. The Qiagen DNeasy Blood Extraction Kit was used to extract genomic DNA from the blood cell samples. With respect to this clone: Its cognate antigen has yet to be identified. Base qualities were left out, and no much larger clone turns up one base away.

From its cysteine to its phenylalanine, the CDR3 spans 14 amino acids. Only the CDR3 portion is preserved as DNA: 42 bases, with reading frame beginning at the first base. The germline V gene (reference sequence) sets CDR1 to MNHEY and CDR2 to SMNVEV. The germline V and J ends show losses of 6 bases and 5 bases respectively, and no gene match explains 3 bases of the junction. The material sequenced was PBMCs. The TCR originated in a woman in her thirties or forties in good health and CMV-seropositive. The chain was built from TRBV27 and TRBJ2-3, with TRBD2 matching 12 junction bases. The CDR3 amino acid sequence is: CASRLAGGQDTQYF. The nucleotide sequence reads as follows: TGTGCCAGCAGGCTAGCGGGGGGGCAAGATACGCAGTATTTT.